This T cell receptor (beta chain) was found in a study of CD8 T cells in ankylosing spondylitis. Concerning this clonotype itself: Its antigen is as yet unknown.

Germline V gene lookup returns CDR1 LNHNV and CDR2 YYDKDF (reference sequence). V was clipped by 5 bases and J by 11 bases; unmatched bases: 16. The CDR3 sequence is 15 residues long. Study-wide results and caveats: Reportedly, disease-linked clones are significantly enriched in ankylosing spondylitis patients' matched synovial fluid. Disease-linked clones proved CD8+ and comparatively uncommon in peripheral blood. Apparently characteristic of ankylosing spondylitis blood was a TCR beta motif (eight highly homologous variants).

A single record per CDR3 protein comes from TCRdb applying MiXCR to the 5' RACE reads. The sample comprises 200,000 to 250,000 distinct CDR3 sequences, under 12% of which are singletons, and approximately 20% rests with the top ten. Sequencing was performed on blood, either unsorted or a sorted T cell fraction (not recorded which). The sequence came from a male donor with ankylosing spondylitis or in good health (not recorded which). The chain carries TRBV15 and TRBJ2-3; 7 bases are shared with TRBD2. The CDR3 spells CATSRIGAGAYGQYF. CDR3 DNA sequence: TGTGCCACCAGCCGGATCGGGGCGGGAGCGTATGGGCAGTATTTT.